This T cell receptor (beta chain) was sequenced for a study of early T cells in non-severe SARS-CoV-2 infection. Study details: Sequencing used unsorted whole-blood bulk RNA, so chains lack pairing. General observations from the study: Lookups in VDJdb leaned toward anti-spike CD8 responses and missed private and CD4 specificities.

This clonotype was detected a few times. What it binds is not known. CDR1 is LNHDA and CDR2 is SQIVND in the germline V gene (reference sequence). The CDR3 covers 15 residues. V lost 4 bases, J lost 5 bases, and 9 bases stayed unmatched. As part of library construction, unique molecular identifiers were attached to individual cDNA molecules. From the 5' RACE reads, TCRdb called clonotypes with MiXCR, one entry per CDR3 protein. The sample holds roughly 54,000 distinct CDR3 sequences; roughly 7.8% are singletons and the top ten take under 12%. Sequenced material: whole blood, taken at baseline. The receptor comes from an adult who was a healthcare worker with PCR-confirmed SARS-CoV-2 infection or an uninfected control (not recorded which). The J gene is TRBJ2-3, the V gene TRBV19, with 7 bases identical to TRBD2. The CDR3: CASSTRSGKVDTQYF. The CDR3 nucleotides read TGTGCCAGTAGTACCAGGAGCGGGAAGGTAGATACGCAGTATTTT.